One and the same sample provided the 3 T cell receptor beta chains below, sequenced in a study of control samples from healthy donors and cancer patients. TCRdb's table, derived via immunoSEQ multiplex PCR, lists solely in-frame clones and lacks some. The table lists 150,000 or so clones, approximately 93% of them singletons. The sample comprised blood. These receptors came from a man between 18 and 29 years old in good health.

The CDR3 DNA reads TGTGCCAGCAGCTTAGATGGTGGGGCGTACGAGCAGTACTTC. The encoded protein is CASSLDGGAYEQYF. The chain employs TRBV11-2 and TRBJ2-7, with a tentative D call TRBD1 (5 bases). The germline V gene has CDR1 SGHAT and CDR2 FQNNGV. Trimming took off 0 bases at V and 4 bases at J, with 10 bases between the two ends. The length of the CDR3 is 14 residues.

The rearrangement uses TRBV7-9 and TRBJ2-5; tentatively, D is TRBD1 or TRBD2 (6 bases each). Germline values: CDR1 SEHNR, CDR2 FQNEAQ (reference sequence). The CDR3 has 15 residues. Trimming took off 4 bases at V and 4 bases at J, with 16 bases between the two ends. CDR3 coding DNA: TGTGCCAGCAGCTCCCCGTTAGGGGGAGGAGAGACCCAGTACTTC. Its protein is CASSSPLGGGETQYF.

The chain is built from TRBV5-1 and TRBJ2-7; D gene ambiguous. Per the germline V gene, CDR1 is SGHRS and CDR2 is YFSETQ. Trimming left V 2 bases short and J 0 bases short, with 3 bases between. This CDR3 comprises 12 residues. CDR3 residues: CASSFGSYEQYF. CDR3 in DNA: TGCGCCAGCAGCTTTGGCTCCTACGAGCAGTACTTC. The variable domain in full, completed from reference TRBV5-1 and TRBJ2-7, reads KAGVTQTPRYLIKTRGQQVTLSCSPISGHRSVSWYQQTPGQGLQFLFEYFSETQRNKGNFPGRFSGRQFSNSRSEMNVSTLELGDSALYLCASSFGSYEQYFGPGTRLTVT.